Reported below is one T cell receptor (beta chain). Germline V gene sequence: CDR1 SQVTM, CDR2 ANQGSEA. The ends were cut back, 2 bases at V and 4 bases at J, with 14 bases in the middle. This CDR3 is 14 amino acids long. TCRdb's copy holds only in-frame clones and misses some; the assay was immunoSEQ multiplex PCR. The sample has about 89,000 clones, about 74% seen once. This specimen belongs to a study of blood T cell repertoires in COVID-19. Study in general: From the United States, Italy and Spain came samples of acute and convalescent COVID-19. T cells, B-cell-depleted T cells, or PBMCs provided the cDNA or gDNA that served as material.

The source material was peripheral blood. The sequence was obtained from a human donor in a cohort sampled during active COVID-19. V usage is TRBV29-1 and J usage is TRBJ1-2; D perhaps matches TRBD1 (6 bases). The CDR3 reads CSVETGHLSYGYTF. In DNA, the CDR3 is TGCAGCGTTGAAACGGGACACCTCTCCTATGGCTACACCTTC.